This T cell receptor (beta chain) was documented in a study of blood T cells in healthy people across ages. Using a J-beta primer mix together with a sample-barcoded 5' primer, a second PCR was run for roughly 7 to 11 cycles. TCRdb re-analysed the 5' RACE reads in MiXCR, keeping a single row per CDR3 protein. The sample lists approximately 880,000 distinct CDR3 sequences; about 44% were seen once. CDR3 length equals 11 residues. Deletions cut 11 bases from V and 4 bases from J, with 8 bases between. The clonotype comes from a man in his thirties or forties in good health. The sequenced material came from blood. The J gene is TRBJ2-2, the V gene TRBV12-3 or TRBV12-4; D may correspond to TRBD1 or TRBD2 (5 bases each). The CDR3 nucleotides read TGTGCCGGGACCTCCACCGGGGAGCTGTTTTTT. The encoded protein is CAGTSTGELFF.